The 21 T cell receptor beta chains in this list originate from one sample, sequenced in a study of Graves' ophthalmopathy and Graves' hyperthyroidism. RNA transcripts served as template for amplifying TCR beta CDR3 sequences. The authors performed first-round RT-PCR with HTBI primers and then a second-round multiplex PCR. TCRdb re-called the multiplex PCR reads through MiXCR, storing one row per CDR3 protein. The sample carries under 800,000 distinct CDR3 sequences, about a fifth recorded once. The specimen sequenced was peripheral blood. Receptor source: a young woman with stable Graves' hyperthyroidism. Some clones in this sample may be carry-over from other donors' samples.

This clonotype came up many times. The CDR3 DNA reads as TGTGCCAGCAGTGCGGGCAGGGGGAGAGAGACCCAGTACTTC. This encodes CASSAGRGRETQYF. The chain employs TRBV2 and TRBJ2-5, with 7 bases fitting TRBD1. The CDR3 has 14 amino acids. The V gene's germline CDR1 is SNHLY and CDR2 FYNNEI. After removal of 4 bases from V and 4 bases from J, the junction contained 6 bases not matched to a gene.

The V call is TRBV6-1, the J call TRBJ1-2; D not certain. Per germline, CDR1 MNHNS and CDR2 SASEGT. The CDR3 totals 14 residues. V lost 5 bases, J lost 5 bases, and 15 bases lay in between. The CDR3 is CASSLRQRLYGYTF. For the CDR3, the DNA is TGTGCCAGCAGTCTCCGACAACGCCTGTATGGCTACACCTTC.

The genes are TRBV27 and TRBJ2-1, with 14 bases aligning to TRBD2. Germline lookup yields CDR1 MNHEY and CDR2 SMNVEV (reference sequence). With 6 bases clipped from V and 6 bases from J, the junction kept 10 bases outside the gene matches. This CDR3 is 17 amino acids long. CDR3 DNA sequence: TGTGCCAGCAGCTACGGGACTAGCGGGGGTAGTGGCAATGAGCAGTTCTTC. Its translation is CASSYGTSGGSGNEQFF.

This clonotype was observed once. A read error may produce the germline difference seen at one junction end. V gene TRBV11-2 combines with J gene TRBJ2-7, with 9 bases aligning to TRBD1. From germline, CDR1 is SGHAT and CDR2 FQNNGV. This CDR3 has 15 residues. The CDR3 here is CASRSVRDRAYEQYF. The CDR3 bases are TGTGCCAGCAGGTCGGTCCGGGACAGGGCCTATGAGCAGTACTTC.

This clonotype was observed many times. Here the CDR3 reads CSAAGPLRAGELFF. The CDR3 DNA follows: TGCAGTGCTGCAGGTCCCCTGAGAGCCGGGGAGCTGTTTTTT. The V call is TRBV20-1, the J call TRBJ2-2, with D hard to call. The CDR3 is made up of 14 amino acids. V dropped 5 bases and J dropped 6 bases, with 16 bases sitting between them. CDR1 is DFQATT and CDR2 is SNEGSKA in the germline V gene (reference sequence).

The chain couples TRBV6-5 to TRBJ1-3, with D perhaps matching TRBD1 (6 bases). Germline values: CDR1 MNHEY, CDR2 SVGAGI. This CDR3 region has 17 residues. V lost 0 bases and J 0 bases, leaving 12 bases between the germline ends. Here the CDR3 DNA reads TGTGCCAGCAGTTACTCCCCTGAGGGGGACTCTGGAAACACCATATATTTT. Its protein is CASSYSPEGDSGNTIYF.

The chain is built from TRBV6-2 or TRBV6-3 and TRBJ2-5; D tentatively fits TRBD1 or TRBD2 (7 bases each). The CDR3 contains 13 residues. The V gene lost 0 bases and the J gene lost 7 bases, with 9 bases spanning the gap. The germline V gene encodes CDR1 MNHEY and CDR2 SVGEGT. The CDR3 bases are TGTGCCAGCAGTTACTCCAGGGGGGGGACCCAGTACTTC. It is translated as CASSYSRGGTQYF.

The chain employs TRBV3-1 and TRBJ1-2; 7 positions agree with TRBD1. Germline V CDR1 and CDR2: LGHDT, YNNKEL (reference sequence). Trimming cost V 3 bases and J 8 bases; bases outside gene matches: 12. This CDR3 is built from 15 residues. CDR3: CASSQTRTGTGGYTF. The CDR3 coding sequence is TGTGCCAGCAGCCAGACTCGGACAGGTACAGGAGGCTACACCTTC.

V and J are TRBV6-5 and TRBJ1-3; D gene ambiguous. This CDR3 has 16 amino acids. Trimming removed 0 bases from V and 0 bases from J, with 9 bases in between. The germline V gene encodes CDR1 MNHEY and CDR2 SVGAGI. Here the CDR3 reads CASSYSRSSSGNTIYF. Written as DNA, the CDR3 is TGTGCCAGCAGTTACTCGCGAAGCAGCTCTGGAAACACCATATATTTT.

This clonotype was seen more than once but under ten times. V and J are TRBV19 and TRBJ1-1; 7 bases map to TRBD1. This CDR3 has 15 residues. The germline V gene encodes CDR1 LNHDA and CDR2 SQIVND (reference sequence). After removal of 6 bases from V and 1 base from J, the junction contained 8 bases not matched to a gene. The CDR3 sequence: CASSKTGLENTEAFF. The CDR3 DNA follows: TGTGCCAGTAGCAAGACAGGGTTGGAGAACACTGAAGCTTTCTTT.

In its sample, this clonotype was seen many times. The chain employs TRBV11-1 and TRBJ2-5; D may match TRBD1 or TRBD2 (5 bases each). This CDR3 has 16 amino acids. The V end was cut by 2 bases, the J end by 1 base, with 14 bases between. Germline CDR1 and CDR2: SGHAT and FQDESV (reference sequence). The CDR3 region has the DNA TGTGCCAGCAGCTTAAAGATTTGGGGGACCCAAGAGACCCAGTACTTC. This codes for CASSLKIWGTQETQYF.

This clonotype showed up many times. As DNA, the CDR3 is TGTGCCAGCAGCAAGACTATACTGGAGACCCAGTACTTC. This gives the protein CASSKTILETQYF. This chain links TRBV12-3 or TRBV12-4 with TRBJ2-5; the D gene is possibly TRBD2 (5 bases). CDR3 length equals 13 residues. V was cut by 6 bases and J by 5 bases, with 13 bases left in between.

Ten or more counts support this clonotype. J is TRBJ2-5 and V is TRBV6-5, with D possibly being TRBD2 (5 bases). Trimming cost V 2 bases and J 7 bases, with 14 bases left between them. There are 14 residues in the CDR3. Germline CDR1 reads MNHEY; CDR2 reads SVGAGI. CDR3 loop: CASSYGQKEGTQYF. The DNA for the CDR3 is TGTGCCAGCAGTTACGGCCAGAAAGAGGGGACCCAGTACTTC.

At least ten counts were recorded for this clonotype. This rearrangement joins TRBV7-2 to TRBJ2-7; the match to TRBD2 covers 7 bases. CDR1 is SGHTA and CDR2 is FQGNSA in the germline V gene. There are 19 residues in the CDR3. After removal of 5 bases from V and 2 bases from J, the junction contained 21 bases not matched to a gene. The CDR3 coding sequence is TGTGCCAGCAGCCCCCGACTAGCCCCCAGATCGTCACGAGCCTACGAGCAGTACTTC. Its protein product is CASSPRLAPRSSRAYEQYF.

This clonotype was counted only a few times. The rearrangement joins TRBV11-1 to TRBJ2-7, with D perhaps being TRBD1 or TRBD2 (5 bases each). Trimming pared 4 bases from V and 0 bases from J, leaving 19 bases between. There are 17 residues in the CDR3. Germline V lookup: CDR1 SGHAT, CDR2 FQDESV (reference sequence). The CDR3 loop reads CASSSGDRREFSYEQYF. CDR3 nucleotides: TGTGCCAGCAGCTCTGGGGACCGTCGTGAGTTCTCCTACGAGCAGTACTTC.

This clonotype has a count of ten or more. The chain recombines TRBV2 with TRBJ1-1, with a tentative D call TRBD1 (6 bases). V gave up 3 bases and J gave up 1 base, with 12 bases separating them. CDR3 length equals 15 residues. The V gene's germline CDR1 is SNHLY and CDR2 FYNNEI. The CDR3 bases are TGTGCCAGCAGTGATCCGGGACAAGCGAACACTGAAGCTTTCTTT. Translated, it gives CASSDPGQANTEAFF.

Many counts were recorded for this clonotype. This sequence joins TRBV28 and TRBJ2-7; D tentatively reads TRBD1 or TRBD2 (5 bases each). The germline V gene has CDR1 MDHEN and CDR2 SYDVKM. This CDR3 has 15 residues. Trimming took 7 bases from V and 2 from J, leaving 18 bases between them. The CDR3 reads CASTHRDRPAYEQYF. The CDR3 DNA is TGTGCCAGCACCCACCGGGACCGCCCGGCCTACGAGCAGTACTTC.

This clonotype was seen ten or more times. V gene TRBV27 combines with J gene TRBJ2-4; TRBD2 matches at 8 bases. J gave up 8 bases and V 6 bases, and 15 bases lay outside the gene matches. This CDR3 spans 16 amino acids. Germline V gives CDR1 MNHEY, CDR2 SMNVEV (reference sequence). The CDR3 loop reads CASRPGGRTIGYIQYF. The CDR3 DNA is TGTGCCAGCAGACCGGGGGGGCGGACGATCGGTTACATTCAGTACTTC.

This sequence joins TRBV20-1 and TRBJ2-5; TRBD1 agrees at 10 bases. V was pared by 5 bases and J by 5 bases, with 5 bases of the junction left unmatched. The CDR3 is made up of 13 amino acids. The germline gives CDR1 DFQATT, CDR2 SNEGSKA (reference sequence). The CDR3 DNA sequence: TGCAGTGCTCCGACAGGGGGCGAGGAGACCCAGTACTTC. Its translation is CSAPTGGEETQYF.

This chain connects TRBV6-1 to TRBJ1-6; D is uncertain. The CDR3 length is 14 residues. Per the germline V gene, CDR1 is MNHNS and CDR2 is SASEGT. Trimming left V 6 bases short and J 9 bases short, with 15 bases between. CDR3 coding DNA: TGTGCCAGCAGGACGGACCCCGGAGGTTCACCCCTCCACTTT. Its translation: CASRTDPGGSPLHF.

The chain recombines TRBV2 with TRBJ1-2; 7 positions agree with TRBD1. With V trimmed by 2 bases and J by 2 bases, 5 bases remained unmatched. This CDR3 is 15 amino acids long. CDR1 and CDR2 from the germline V gene are SNHLY and FYNNEI. CDR3 region: CASSEIWGQNYGYTF. The CDR3 DNA sequence: TGTGCCAGCAGTGAAATTTGGGGACAGAACTATGGCTACACCTTC.